This section outlines one T cell receptor (beta chain) sequence together with its context. Its target is not known. The CDR3 loop spans 13 amino acids. Trimming took off 7 bases at V and 5 bases at J, with 11 bases between the two ends. Germline V gives CDR1 MNHNY, CDR2 SVGAGI (reference sequence). Repertoires were generated with immunoSEQ multiplex PCR, while TCRdb's copy carries only in-frame clones and drops some. The data show 100,000 or so clones, with 94% seen just once and roughly 0.62% held by the top ten. This entry belongs to a study of siplizumab effects on memory and regulatory T cells. Findings of the study overall: Roughly 80-97% of proliferating CD4+ or CD8+ clones lacked an assignable naive or memory phenotype.

The gene calls are TRBV6-6 and TRBJ2-2, with D perhaps TRBD2 (6 bases). The TCR originated in a human donor in good health. The sample consisted of Tregs sorted from blood. The CDR3 DNA reads as TGTGCCAGCAATAGCGGAACGACCGGGGAGCTGTTTTTT. It translates to CASNSGTTGELFF.